The present T cell receptor (beta chain) was sequenced within a study of T cell responses to AZD1222 COVID-19 vaccine. TCRdb keeps only in-frame clones here, not all; method: immunoSEQ multiplex PCR. The sample records around 150,000 clones, 90% being singletons. CDR1 is SNHLY, CDR2 FYNNEI, per germline. Deletions cut 6 bases from V and 1 base from J, with 9 bases between. The CDR3 is 14 amino acids. The receptor's source is an adult who received the AZD1222 COVID-19 vaccine. The chain recombines TRBV2 with TRBJ1-4, with TRBD1 as a possible D gene (6 bases). Specimen: peripheral blood, collected 28 days after the second AZD1222 dose. The DNA for the CDR3 is TGTGCCAGCAGGAACAGGGAAACTAATGAAAAACTGTTTTTT. This sequence encodes CASRNRETNEKLFF. Looking up the rest from reference TRBV2 and TRBJ1-4 gives the full variable domain: EPEVTQTPSHQVTQMGQEVILRCVPISNHLYFYWYRQILGQKVEFLVSFYNNEISEKSEIFDDQFSVERPDGSNFTLKIRSTKLEDSAMYFCASRNRETNEKLFFGSGTQLSVL.